The entry below gives a single T cell receptor beta chain sequence along with its context. The data were obtained in a study of shared clonotypes between healthy human individuals. The CDR3 runs 14 residues. Trimming cost V 4 bases and J 7 bases, with 13 bases left between them. Germline lookup yields CDR1 MNHNS and CDR2 SASEGT. Here immunoSEQ multiplex PCR was the method, and the copy in TCRdb shows in-frame clones only, minus some. Seen here are around 2.3 million clones, 90% to 97% observed once, and the top ten hold more than 0.1%. The TCR sequence derives from a man in his late teens or twenties in good health. Specimen: naive CD4+ T cells sorted from blood. As to subset: CD45RA+ positively selected. The chain has TRBV6-1 and TRBJ1-4; D perhaps matches TRBD1 (5 bases). CDR3 amino acids: CASSGEGLGEKLFF. In DNA, the CDR3 is TGTGCCAGCAGTGGCGAGGGGTTAGGTGAAAAACTGTTTTTT.